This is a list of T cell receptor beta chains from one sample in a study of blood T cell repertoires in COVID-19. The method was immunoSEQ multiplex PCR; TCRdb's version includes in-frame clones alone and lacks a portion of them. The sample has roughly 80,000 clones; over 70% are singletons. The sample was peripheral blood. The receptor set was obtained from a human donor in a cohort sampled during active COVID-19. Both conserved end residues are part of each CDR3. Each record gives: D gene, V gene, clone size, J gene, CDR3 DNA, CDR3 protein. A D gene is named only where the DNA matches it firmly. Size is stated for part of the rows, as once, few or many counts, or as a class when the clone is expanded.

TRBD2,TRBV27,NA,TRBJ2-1,TGTGCCAGCAGTTTATCAGCTAGCGGGATAGGGAATGAGCAGTTCTTC,CASSLSASGIGNEQFF
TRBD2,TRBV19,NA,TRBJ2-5,TGTGCCAGTAGTAGGGATAGCGGGGGCAACCAAGAGACCCAGTACTTC,CASSRDSGGNQETQYF
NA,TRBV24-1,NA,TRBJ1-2,TGTGCCACCACCCTCTTTGGCTACACCTTC,CATTLFGYTF
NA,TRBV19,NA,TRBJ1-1,TGTGCCAGTAGTCCCGTCCCTAACACTGAAGCTTTCTTT,CASSPVPNTEAFF
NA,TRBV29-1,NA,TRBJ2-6,TGCAGCGTTGAAAGTTGGGTCGGGAGCTCTGGGGCCAACGTCCTGACTTTC,CSVESWVGSSGANVLTF
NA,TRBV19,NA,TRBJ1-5,TGTGCCGCCCAGGGGAGCAATCAGCCCCAGCATTTT,CAAQGSNQPQHF
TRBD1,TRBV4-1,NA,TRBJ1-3,TGCGCCAGCAGCCAGGTGGACAGGAGGCTGAGCACCATATATTTT,CASSQVDRRLSTIYF
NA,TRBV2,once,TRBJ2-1,TGTGCCAGCACCCCACTCAATGAGCAGTTCTTC,CASTPLNEQFF
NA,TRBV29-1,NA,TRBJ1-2,TGCAGCGTTGAAGAAACCGGGGGTCGTCTCTATGGCTACACCTTC,CSVEETGGRLYGYTF
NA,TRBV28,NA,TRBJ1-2,TGTGCCAGCACTACTAACACTGCTACTAACTATGGCTACACCTTC,CASTTNTATNYGYTF
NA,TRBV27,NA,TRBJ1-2,TGTGCCAGCAGTCCTACCCCGACTTCTGACTATGGCTACACCTTC,CASSPTPTSDYGYTF
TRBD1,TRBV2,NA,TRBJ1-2,TGTGCCAGCAGTATGGACAGGGGGCGGACCTCCTATGGCTACACCTTC,CASSMDRGRTSYGYTF
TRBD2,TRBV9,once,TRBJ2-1,TGTGCCAGCAGCACTCTAGCGGGGGGGTACAATGAGCAGTTCTTC,CASSTLAGGYNEQFF
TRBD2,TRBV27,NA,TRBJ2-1,TGTGCCAGCAGTTTATCAGCGGGAGCCTACAATGAGCAGTTCTTC,CASSLSAGAYNEQFF
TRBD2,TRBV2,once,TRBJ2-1,TGTGCCAGCAGTGAGACAGGGACATGGACTAGCGGGAGGGCCTACAATGAGCAGTTCTTC,CASSETGTWTSGRAYNEQFF
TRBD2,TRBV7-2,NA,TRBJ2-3,TGTGCCAGCAGTATCACTAGCGGAACGGATACGCAGTATTTT,CASSITSGTDTQYF
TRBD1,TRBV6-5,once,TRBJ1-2,TGTGCCAGCAGTTACTCAGAGGGGGCTGCTAACTATGGCTACACCTTC,CASSYSEGAANYGYTF
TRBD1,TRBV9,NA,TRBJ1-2,TGTGCCAGCAGCGTCGGGGACCGGGACAGGCGGAATGGTGGCTACACCTTC,CASSVGDRDRRNGGYTF
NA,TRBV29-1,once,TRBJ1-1,TGCAGCGTTGAGGAGGGGATTGAAGCTTTCTTT,CSVEEGIEAFF
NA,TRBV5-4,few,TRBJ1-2,TGTGCCAGCAGCTTACGTCCCCCCGTGAACAGTAACTATGGCTACACCTTC,CASSLRPPVNSNYGYTF
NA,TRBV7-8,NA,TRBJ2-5,TGTGCCAGCAGCTCAAACATGGAGCAAGAGACCCAGTACTTC,CASSSNMEQETQYF
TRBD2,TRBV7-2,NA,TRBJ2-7,TGTGCCAGCAGCTCCCGGACTAGCGGGGATACCCGCTCCTACGAGCAGTACTTC,CASSSRTSGDTRSYEQYF
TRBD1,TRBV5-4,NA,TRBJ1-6,TGTGCCAGCAGCCTTGGACAGGAAGCACCACCCCTCCACTTT,CASSLGQEAPPLHF
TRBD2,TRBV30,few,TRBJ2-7,TGTGCCTCCGGGACTAACTACGAGCAGTACTTC,CASGTNYEQYF
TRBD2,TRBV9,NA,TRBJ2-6,TGTGCCAGCAGCGTAGGACTAGCGAGGTCTGGGGCCAACGTCCTGACTTTC,CASSVGLARSGANVLTF
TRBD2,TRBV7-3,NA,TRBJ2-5,TGTGCCAGCAGCTTAATGGGAGGGATGGGGACCCAGTACTTC,CASSLMGGMGTQYF
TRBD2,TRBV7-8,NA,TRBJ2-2,TGTGCCAGCAGCTTAGCCGGGACTAGCATCGGGGAGCTGTTTTTT,CASSLAGTSIGELFF
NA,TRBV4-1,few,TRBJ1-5,TGCGCCAGCAGCCAAGAAGGGAGGGGTCAGCCCCAGCATTTT,CASSQEGRGQPQHF
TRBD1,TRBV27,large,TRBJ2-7,TGTGCCAGCAGTTATACAGGGGACGAGCAGTACTTC,CASSYTGDEQYF
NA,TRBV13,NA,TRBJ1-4,TGTGCCAGCAGCTTAGTCGGACAAACTAATGAAAAACTGTTTTTT,CASSLVGQTNEKLFF
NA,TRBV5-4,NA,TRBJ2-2,TGTGCCAGCAGCCCGCAGTGGGGGGAGAACACCGGGGAGCTGTTTTTT,CASSPQWGENTGELFF
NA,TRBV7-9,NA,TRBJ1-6,TGTGCCAGCAGCTTCCCGGACAGCGACTATAATTCACCCCTCCACTTT,CASSFPDSDYNSPLHF
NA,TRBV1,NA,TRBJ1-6,TGCACCAGCAGCCCCTGGGCAGGATCACCCCTCCACTTT,CTSSPWAGSPLHF
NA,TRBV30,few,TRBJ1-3,TGTGCCTGGAGCCGAGGGCCTACAAACACCATATATTTT,CAWSRGPTNTIYF
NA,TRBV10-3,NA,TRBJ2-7,TGTGCCGCCGGAGCCTACGAGCAGTACTTC,CAAGAYEQYF
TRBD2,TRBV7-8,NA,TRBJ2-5,TGTGCCAGCAGCCCAAGGGAACTAGCGGTAGAGACCCAGTACTTC,CASSPRELAVETQYF
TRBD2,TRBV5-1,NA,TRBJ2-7,TGCGCCAGCAGCTGGACTAGCGGGGGCTACGAGCAGTACTTC,CASSWTSGGYEQYF
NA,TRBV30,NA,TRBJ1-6,TGTGCCTGTAAGGACCAGGGTTATTCACCCCTCCACTTT,CACKDQGYSPLHF
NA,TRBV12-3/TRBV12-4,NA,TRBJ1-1,TGTGCCAAGCAGGCCGACACAGACACTGAAGCTTTCTTT,CAKQADTDTEAFF